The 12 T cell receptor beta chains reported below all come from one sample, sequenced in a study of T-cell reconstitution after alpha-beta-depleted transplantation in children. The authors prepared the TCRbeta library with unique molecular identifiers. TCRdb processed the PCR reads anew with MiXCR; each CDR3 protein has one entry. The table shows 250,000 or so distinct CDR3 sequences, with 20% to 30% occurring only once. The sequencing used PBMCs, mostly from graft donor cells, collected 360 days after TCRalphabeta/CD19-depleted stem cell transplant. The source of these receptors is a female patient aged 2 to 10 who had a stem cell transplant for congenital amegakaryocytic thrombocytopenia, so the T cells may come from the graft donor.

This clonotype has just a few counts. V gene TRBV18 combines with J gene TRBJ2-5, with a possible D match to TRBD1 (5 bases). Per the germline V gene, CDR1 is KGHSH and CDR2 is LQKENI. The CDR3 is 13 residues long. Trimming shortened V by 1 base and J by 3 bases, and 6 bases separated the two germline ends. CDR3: CASSPLREETQYF. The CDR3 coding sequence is TGTGCCAGCTCACCACTCAGGGAAGAGACCCAGTACTTC.

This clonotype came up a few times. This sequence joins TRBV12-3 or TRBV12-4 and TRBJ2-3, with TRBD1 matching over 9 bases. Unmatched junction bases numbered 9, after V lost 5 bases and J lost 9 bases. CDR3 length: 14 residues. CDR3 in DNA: TGTGCCAGCAGTCGATCGACAGGGGGGGACACGCAGTATTTT. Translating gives CASSRSTGGDTQYF.

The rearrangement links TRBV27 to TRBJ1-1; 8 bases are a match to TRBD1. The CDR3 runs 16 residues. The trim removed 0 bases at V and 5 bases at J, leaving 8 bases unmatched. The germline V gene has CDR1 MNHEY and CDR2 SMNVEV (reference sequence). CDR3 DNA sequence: TGTGCCAGCAGTTTATCGAAGAGGACAGGGACAACTGAAGCTTTCTTT. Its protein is CASSLSKRTGTTEAFF.

The CDR3 nucleotides read TGTGCCAGCAGCCTTTTTGGAGGCGAGCAGTACTTC. Its protein is CASSLFGGEQYF. The chain recombines TRBV14 with TRBJ2-7; maybe TRBD2 (5 bases). Trimming pared 4 bases from V and 6 bases from J, leaving 10 bases between. The CDR3 covers 12 residues. The V gene's germline CDR1 is SGHDN and CDR2 FVKESK. The whole variable domain, filled in from reference TRBV14 and TRBJ2-7, reads EAGVTQFPSHSVIEKGQTVTLRCDPISGHDNLYWYRRVMGKEIKFLLHFVKESKQDESGMPNNRFLAERTGGTYSTLKVQPAELEDSGVYFCASSLFGGEQYFGPGTRLTVT.

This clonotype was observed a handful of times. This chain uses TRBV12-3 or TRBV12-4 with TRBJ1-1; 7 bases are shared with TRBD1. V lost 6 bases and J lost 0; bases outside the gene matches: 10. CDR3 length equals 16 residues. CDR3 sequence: CASSHPGQTLNTEAFF. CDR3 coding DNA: TGTGCCAGCAGCCATCCGGGACAGACTTTGAACACTGAAGCTTTCTTT.

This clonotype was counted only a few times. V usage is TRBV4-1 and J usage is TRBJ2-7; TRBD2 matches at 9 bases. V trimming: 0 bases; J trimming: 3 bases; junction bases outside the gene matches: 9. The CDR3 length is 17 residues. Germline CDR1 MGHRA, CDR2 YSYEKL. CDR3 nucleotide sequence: TGCGCCAGCAGCCAAGATGCTTGGGTAGCGGGAGTCTACGAGCAGTACTTC. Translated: CASSQDAWVAGVYEQYF.

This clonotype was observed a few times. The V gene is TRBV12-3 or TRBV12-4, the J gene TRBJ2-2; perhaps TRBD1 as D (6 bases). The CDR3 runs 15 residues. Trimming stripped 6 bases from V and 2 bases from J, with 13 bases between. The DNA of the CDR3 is TGTGCCAGCAGCAGGGGACGGCTCAACACCGGGGAGCTGTTTTTT. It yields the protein CASSRGRLNTGELFF.

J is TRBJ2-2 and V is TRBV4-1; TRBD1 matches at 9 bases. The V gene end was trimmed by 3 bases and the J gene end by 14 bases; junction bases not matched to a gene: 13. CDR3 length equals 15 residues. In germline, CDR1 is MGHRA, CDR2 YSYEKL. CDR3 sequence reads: CASSQRTGDTGVLFF. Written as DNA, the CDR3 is TGCGCCAGCAGCCAGCGGACAGGGGACACCGGGGTTCTGTTTTTT.

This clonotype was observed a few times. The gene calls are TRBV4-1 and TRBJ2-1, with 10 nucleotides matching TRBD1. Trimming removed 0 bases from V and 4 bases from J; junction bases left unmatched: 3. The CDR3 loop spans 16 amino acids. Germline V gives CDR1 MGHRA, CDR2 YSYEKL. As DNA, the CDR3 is TGCGCCAGCAGCCAAGAGGGACAGGGGAATTACAATGAGCAGTTCTTC. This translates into CASSQEGQGNYNEQFF.

CDR3 sequence (DNA): TGTGCCAGCAGCTTAGATAGGGCGCAAGAGACCCAGTACTTC. Amino acid sequence: CASSLDRAQETQYF. This chain joins TRBV11-1 and TRBJ2-5; no reliable D call. Germline CDR1 SGHAT, CDR2 FQDESV (reference sequence). Between the trimmed V and J ends, which lost 1 base and 2 bases, there was a span of 8 bases. There are 14 residues in the CDR3.

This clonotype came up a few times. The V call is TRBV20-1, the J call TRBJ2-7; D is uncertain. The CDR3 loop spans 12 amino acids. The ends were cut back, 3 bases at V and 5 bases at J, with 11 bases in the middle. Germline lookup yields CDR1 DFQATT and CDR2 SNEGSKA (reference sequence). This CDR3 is CSASRTGHEQYF. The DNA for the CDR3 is TGCAGTGCTAGCAGGACCGGCCACGAGCAGTACTTC.

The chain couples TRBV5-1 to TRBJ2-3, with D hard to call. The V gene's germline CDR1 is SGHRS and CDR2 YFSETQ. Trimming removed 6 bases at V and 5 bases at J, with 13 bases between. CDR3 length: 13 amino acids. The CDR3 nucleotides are TGCGCCAGCACTTGGGGAAAGGTAGATACGCAGTATTTT. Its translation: CASTWGKVDTQYF.